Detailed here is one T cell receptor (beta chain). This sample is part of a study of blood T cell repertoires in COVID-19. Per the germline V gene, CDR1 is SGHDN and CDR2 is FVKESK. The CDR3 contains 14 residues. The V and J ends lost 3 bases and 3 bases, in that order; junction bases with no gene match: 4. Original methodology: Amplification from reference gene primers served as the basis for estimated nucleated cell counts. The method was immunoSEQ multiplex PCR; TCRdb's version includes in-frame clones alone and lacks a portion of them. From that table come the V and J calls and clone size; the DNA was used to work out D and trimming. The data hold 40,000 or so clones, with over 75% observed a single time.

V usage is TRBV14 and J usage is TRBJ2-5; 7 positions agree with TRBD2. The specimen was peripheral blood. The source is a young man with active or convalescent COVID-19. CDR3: CASSQARGKETQYF. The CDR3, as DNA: TGTGCCAGCAGCCAGGCGCGGGGGAAAGAGACCCAGTACTTC. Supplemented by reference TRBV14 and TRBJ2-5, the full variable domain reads EAGVTQFPSHSVIEKGQTVTLRCDPISGHDNLYWYRRVMGKEIKFLLHFVKESKQDESGMPNNRFLAERTGGTYSTLKVQPAELEDSGVYFCASSQARGKETQYFGPGTRLLVL.